These T cell receptor beta chains were read from a single sample in a study of shared clonotypes between healthy human individuals. Libraries were prepared by immunoSEQ multiplex PCR; TCRdb keeps only in-frame clonotypes and omits some of them. The data contain 640,000 or so clones, less than 80% of them singletons. The specimen sequenced was memory CD4+ T cells sorted from blood. The receptors derive from a woman aged 25 to 39 in good health. Both conserved end residues are part of each CDR3. A D gene is named only where the DNA matches it firmly. Size tells how often a clone was seen (once, few, many) or the class of an expanded clone, and some rows leave it out.

j_call	clone_size	d_call	v_call	cdr3_length	cdr3_aa	cdr3_nt
TRBJ2-7	-	TRBD2	TRBV5-4	13	CASSRQRERGDIF	TGTGCCAGCAGCCGCCAGCGGGAGAGGGGCGATATCTTC
TRBJ1-5	-	-	TRBV28	13	CASSFAGKEPQHF	TGTGCCAGCAGCTTTGCAGGGAAAGAGCCCCAGCATTTT
TRBJ2-3	-	TRBD2	TRBV9	18	CASSLVGLAGGRTDTQYF	TGTGCCAGCAGCTTAGTAGGACTAGCGGGAGGACGCACAGATACGCAGTATTTT
TRBJ1-4	-	-	TRBV9	14	CASSVDQGSAKLFF	TGTGCCAGCAGCGTAGACCAGGGCTCAGCGAAACTGTTTTTT
TRBJ2-2	-	-	TRBV5-4	15	CASSFIREHTGELFF	TGTGCCAGCAGCTTTATTCGGGAGCACACCGGGGAGCTGTTTTTT
TRBJ2-6	-	TRBD2	TRBV6-5	16	CASSYSGGTGANVLTF	TGTGCCAGCAGTTACTCGGGAGGGACTGGGGCCAACGTCCTGACTTTC
TRBJ2-2	-	TRBD2	TRBV4-1	20	CASSQGGSGTSVRGTGELFF	TGCGCCAGCAGCCAAGGGGGTTCCGGGACTAGCGTTCGGGGCACCGGGGAGCTGTTTTTT
TRBJ1-3	-	-	TRBV18	18	CASSPQITGLNSGNTIYF	TGTGCCAGCTCACCACAGATCACTGGGCTTAACTCTGGAAACACCATATATTTT
TRBJ2-4	-	TRBD2	TRBV2	17	CASSGTRAGVPKNIQYF	TGTGCCAGCAGCGGTACTAGAGCGGGAGTCCCCAAAAACATTCAGTACTTC
TRBJ2-7	-	TRBD1	TRBV19	14	CASSWTGTSYEQYF	TGTGCCAGTAGTTGGACAGGGACTTCCTACGAGCAGTACTTC
TRBJ2-5	-	-	TRBV2	11	CASRLQETQYF	TGTGCCAGCAGGCTTCAAGAGACCCAGTACTTC
TRBJ2-7	-	-	TRBV11-3	14	CASSLSGEGYEQYF	TGTGCCAGCAGCTTATCAGGGGAAGGCTACGAGCAGTACTTC
TRBJ2-3	once	-	TRBV11-2	15	CASSFAGTSTDTQYF	TGTGCCAGCAGCTTTGCCGGGACTAGCACAGATACGCAGTATTTT
TRBJ1-5	-	-	TRBV7-8	14	CASSLAGFNQPQHF	TGTGCCAGCAGCTTAGCAGGGTTTAATCAGCCCCAGCATTTT
TRBJ2-7	few	-	TRBV28	16	CASSFTQGRGPYEQYF	TGTGCCAGCAGTTTTACGCAGGGAAGGGGCCCCTACGAGCAGTACTTC
TRBJ2-1	once	TRBD2	TRBV11-2	17	CASSLRGLAGYHNEQFF	TGTGCCAGCAGCCTCAGGGGACTAGCGGGATATCACAATGAGCAGTTCTTC